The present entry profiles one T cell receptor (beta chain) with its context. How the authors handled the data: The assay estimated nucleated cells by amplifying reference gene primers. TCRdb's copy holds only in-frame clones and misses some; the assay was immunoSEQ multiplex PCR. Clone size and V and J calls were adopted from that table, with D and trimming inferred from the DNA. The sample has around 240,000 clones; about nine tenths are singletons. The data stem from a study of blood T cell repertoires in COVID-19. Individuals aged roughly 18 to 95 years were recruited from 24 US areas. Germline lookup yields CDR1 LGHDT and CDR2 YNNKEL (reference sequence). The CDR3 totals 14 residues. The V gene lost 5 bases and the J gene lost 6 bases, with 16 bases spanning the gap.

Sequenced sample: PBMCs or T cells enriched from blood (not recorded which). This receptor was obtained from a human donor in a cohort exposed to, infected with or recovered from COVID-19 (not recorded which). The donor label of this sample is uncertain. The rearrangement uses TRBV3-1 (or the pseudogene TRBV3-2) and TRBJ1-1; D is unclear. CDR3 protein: CASSTPGRVAEAFF. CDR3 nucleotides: TGTGCCAGCAGCACTCCCGGGCGGGTCGCTGAAGCTTTCTTT.